The present T cell receptor beta chain was sequenced within a study of T cells in women clearing cervical HPV infection. Overall study: Cases' blood sampling followed lesion detection by median roughly five months (90 to 200). With HLA typing for only a few women, HLA confounding remains possible. Study-level points and caveats: CIN3+ cases had significantly higher TCR richness than controls; evenness did not differ.

V lost 6 bases to trimming and J lost 1 base; unmatched junction nucleotides: 8. CDR3 length equals 15 residues. Germline V gene lookup returns CDR1 SGHTA and CDR2 FQGNSA. TCRdb keeps only in-frame clones here, not all; method: immunoSEQ multiplex PCR. Seen in this sample are under 20,000 clones; the ten most common clones hold 3.2%. This clone is called medium-sized based on its frequency. Its specificity is not known. Read sequence stops 3 residues before the CDR3 end, and the germline J gene provides the missing end. The source is a woman aged 18-70 years with a cervical HPV16 infection that either progressed to CIN3+ or cleared (not recorded which). The chain recombines TRBV7-2 with TRBJ1-1, with 7 bases fitting TRBD1. The source material was blood buffy coat. The CDR3 loop is CASRWTGLSNTEAFF. The CDR3 DNA, read in part, is TGTGCCAGCAGGTGGACAGGTTTGTCGAACACTGAA.